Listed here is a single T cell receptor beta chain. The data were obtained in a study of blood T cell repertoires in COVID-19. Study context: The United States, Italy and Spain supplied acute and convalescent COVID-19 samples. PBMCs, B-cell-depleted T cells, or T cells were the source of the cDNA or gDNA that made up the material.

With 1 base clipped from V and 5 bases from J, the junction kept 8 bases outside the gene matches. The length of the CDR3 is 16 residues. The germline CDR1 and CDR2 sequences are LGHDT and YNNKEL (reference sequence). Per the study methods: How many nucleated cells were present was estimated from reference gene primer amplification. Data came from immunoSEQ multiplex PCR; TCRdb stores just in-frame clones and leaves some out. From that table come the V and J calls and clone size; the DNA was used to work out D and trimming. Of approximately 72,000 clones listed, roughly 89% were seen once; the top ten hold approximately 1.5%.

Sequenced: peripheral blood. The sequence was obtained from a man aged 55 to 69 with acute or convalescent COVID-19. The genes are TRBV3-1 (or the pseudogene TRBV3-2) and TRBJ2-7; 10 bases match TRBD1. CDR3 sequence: CASSQAPGQGSHEQYF. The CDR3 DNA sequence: TGTGCCAGCAGCCAAGCTCCGGGACAGGGGTCCCACGAGCAGTACTTC.